This T cell receptor (beta chain) was sequenced during a study of blood T cell repertoires in COVID-19. Study-level information: From T cells, B-cell-depleted T cells, or PBMCs came the material, which was cDNA or gDNA.

From germline, CDR1 is SGHAT and CDR2 FQNNGV. The CDR3 spans 13 residues. V gave up 1 base and J gave up 14 bases; unmatched junction bases: 8. Produced via immunoSEQ multiplex PCR; TCRdb's table is partial and in-frame only. The sample has 250,000 to 300,000 clones; roughly 86% are singletons. Seattle-derived patients entered the study during active infection and were followed longitudinally. Input material: peripheral blood. This chain uses TRBV11-2 with TRBJ2-1, with 7 bases matching TRBD2. This clonotype originated in a woman aged 25 to 39 with COVID-19, enrolled during active disease. The CDR3 bases are TGTGCCAGCAGCTTAGGAGGACTAGTCGCGAAGTTCTTC. This sequence encodes CASSLGGLVAKFF.